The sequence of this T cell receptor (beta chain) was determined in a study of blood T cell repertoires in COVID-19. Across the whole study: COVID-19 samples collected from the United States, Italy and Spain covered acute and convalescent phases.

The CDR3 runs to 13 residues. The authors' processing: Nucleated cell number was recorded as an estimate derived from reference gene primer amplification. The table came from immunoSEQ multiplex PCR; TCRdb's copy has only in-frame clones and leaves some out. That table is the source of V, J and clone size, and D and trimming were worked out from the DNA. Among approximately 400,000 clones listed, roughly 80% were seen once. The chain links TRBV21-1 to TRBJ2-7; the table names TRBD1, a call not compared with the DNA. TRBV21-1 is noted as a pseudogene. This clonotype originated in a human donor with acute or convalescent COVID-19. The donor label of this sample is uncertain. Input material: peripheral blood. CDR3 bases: TGTGCCAGCACCTTAGGGGGCGCTAACGAGCAGTACTTC. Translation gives CASTLGGANEQYF.